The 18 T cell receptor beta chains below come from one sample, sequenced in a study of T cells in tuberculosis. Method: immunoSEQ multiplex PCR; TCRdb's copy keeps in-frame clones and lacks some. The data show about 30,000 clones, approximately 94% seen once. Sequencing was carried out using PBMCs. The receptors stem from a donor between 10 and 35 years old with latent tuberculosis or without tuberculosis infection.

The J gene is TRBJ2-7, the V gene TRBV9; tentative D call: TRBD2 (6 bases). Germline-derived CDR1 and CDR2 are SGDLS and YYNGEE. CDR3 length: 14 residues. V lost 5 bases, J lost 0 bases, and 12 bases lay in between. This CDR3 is CASSPGLSSYEQYF. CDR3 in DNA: TGTGCCAGCAGTCCCGGACTAAGCTCCTACGAGCAGTACTTC.

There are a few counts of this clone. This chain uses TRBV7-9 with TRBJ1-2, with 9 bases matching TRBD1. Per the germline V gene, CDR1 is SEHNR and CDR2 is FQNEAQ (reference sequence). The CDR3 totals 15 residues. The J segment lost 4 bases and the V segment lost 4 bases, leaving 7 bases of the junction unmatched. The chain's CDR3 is CASSYYRGRVYGYTF. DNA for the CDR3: TGTGCCAGCAGCTATTACAGGGGGCGAGTCTATGGCTACACCTTC.

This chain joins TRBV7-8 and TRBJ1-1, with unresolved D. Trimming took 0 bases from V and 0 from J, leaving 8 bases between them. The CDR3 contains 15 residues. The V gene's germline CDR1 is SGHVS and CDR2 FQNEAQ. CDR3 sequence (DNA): TGTGCCAGCAGCTTAGCCTACTCACTGAACACTGAAGCTTTCTTT. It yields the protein CASSLAYSLNTEAFF. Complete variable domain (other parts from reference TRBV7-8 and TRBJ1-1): GAGVSQSPRYKVAKRGQDVALRCDPISGHVSLFWYQQALGQGPEFLTYFQNEAQLDKSGLPSDRFFAERPEGSVSTLKIQRTQQEDSAVYLCASSLAYSLNTEAFFGQGTRLTVV.

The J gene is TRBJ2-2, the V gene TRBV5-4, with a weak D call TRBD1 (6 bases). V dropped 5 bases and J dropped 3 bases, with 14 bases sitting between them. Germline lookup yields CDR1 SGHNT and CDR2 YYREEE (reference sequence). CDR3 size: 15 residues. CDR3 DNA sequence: TGTGCCAGCAGAAGAAACAGGGCTCACACCGGGGAGCTGTTTTTT. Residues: CASRRNRAHTGELFF.

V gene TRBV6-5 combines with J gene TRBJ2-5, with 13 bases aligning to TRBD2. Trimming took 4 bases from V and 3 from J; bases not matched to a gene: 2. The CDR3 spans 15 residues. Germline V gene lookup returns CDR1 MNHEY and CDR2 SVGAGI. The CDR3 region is CASSLGTSGKETQYF. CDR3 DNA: TGTGCCAGCAGTTTAGGGACTAGCGGGAAAGAGACCCAGTACTTC.

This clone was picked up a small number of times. The CDR3 coding sequence is TGTGCCAGCAGTAGTGGGACAGGGGATTCCGAGCAGTACTTC. It codes for CASSSGTGDSEQYF. The chain recombines TRBV28 with TRBJ2-7; TRBD1 matches 10 bases. The germline CDR1 and CDR2 sequences are MDHEN and SYDVKM. Unmatched junction bases numbered 7, after V lost 5 bases and J lost 6 bases. The CDR3 is 14 residues long.

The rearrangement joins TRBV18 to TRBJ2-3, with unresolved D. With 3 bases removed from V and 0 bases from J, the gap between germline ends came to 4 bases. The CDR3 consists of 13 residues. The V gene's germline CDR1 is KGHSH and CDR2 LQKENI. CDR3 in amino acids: CASSPPSTDTQYF. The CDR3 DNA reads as TGTGCCAGCTCACCTCCTAGCACAGATACGCAGTATTTT.

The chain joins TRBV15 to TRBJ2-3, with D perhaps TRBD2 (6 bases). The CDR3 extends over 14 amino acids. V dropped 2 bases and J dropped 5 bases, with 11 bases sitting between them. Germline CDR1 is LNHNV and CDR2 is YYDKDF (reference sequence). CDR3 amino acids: CATSRPGGVDTQYF. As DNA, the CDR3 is TGTGCCACCAGCAGACCCGGAGGGGTAGATACGCAGTATTTT.

The CDR3 here is CAISDRASGNIQYF. The CDR3, as DNA: TGTGCCATCAGTGATAGGGCGTCGGGGAACATTCAGTACTTC. The chain has TRBV10-3 and TRBJ2-4; the D gene is possibly TRBD2 (5 bases). The CDR3 covers 14 residues. V was trimmed by 3 bases and J by 7 bases, leaving 13 bases between them. Germline-derived CDR1 and CDR2 are ENHRY and SYGVKD.

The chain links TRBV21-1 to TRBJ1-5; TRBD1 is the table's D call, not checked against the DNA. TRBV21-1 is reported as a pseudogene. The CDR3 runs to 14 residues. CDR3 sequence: CASSKGDRDQPQHF. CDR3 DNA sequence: TGTGCCAGCAGCAAAGGGGACAGGGATCAGCCCCAGCATTTT.

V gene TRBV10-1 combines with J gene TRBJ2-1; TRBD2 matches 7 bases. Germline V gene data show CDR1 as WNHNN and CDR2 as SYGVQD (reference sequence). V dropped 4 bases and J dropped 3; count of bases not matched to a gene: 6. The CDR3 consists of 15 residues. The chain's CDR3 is CASSAPGGVYNEQFF. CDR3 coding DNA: TGCGCCAGCAGTGCCCCGGGAGGAGTCTACAATGAGCAGTTCTTC.

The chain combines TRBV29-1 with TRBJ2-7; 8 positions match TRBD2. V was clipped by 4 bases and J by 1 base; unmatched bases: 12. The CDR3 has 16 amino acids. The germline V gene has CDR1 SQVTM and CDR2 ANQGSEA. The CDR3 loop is CSVAERPREGSYEQYF. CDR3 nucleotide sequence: TGCAGCGTTGCGGAGAGACCACGGGAGGGATCCTACGAGCAGTACTTC.

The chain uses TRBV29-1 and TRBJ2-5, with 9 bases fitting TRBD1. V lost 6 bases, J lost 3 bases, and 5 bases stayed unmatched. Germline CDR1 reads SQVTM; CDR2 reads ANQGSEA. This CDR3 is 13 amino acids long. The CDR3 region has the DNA TGCAGCGTAGTGACAGGGGGGGAAGAGACCCAGTACTTC. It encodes CSVVTGGEETQYF.

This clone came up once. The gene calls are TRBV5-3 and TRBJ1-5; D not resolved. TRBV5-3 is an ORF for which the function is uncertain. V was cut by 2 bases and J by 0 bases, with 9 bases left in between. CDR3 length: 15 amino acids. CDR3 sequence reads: CARSLLAYSNQPQHF. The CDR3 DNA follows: TGTGCCAGAAGCTTATTGGCTTATAGCAATCAGCCCCAGCATTTT.

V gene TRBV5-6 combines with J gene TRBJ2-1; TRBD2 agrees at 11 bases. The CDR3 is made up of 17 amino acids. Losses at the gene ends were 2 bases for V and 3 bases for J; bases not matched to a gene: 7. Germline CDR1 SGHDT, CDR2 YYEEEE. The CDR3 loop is CASSFQTSGTYYNEQFF. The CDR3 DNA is TGTGCCAGCAGCTTTCAGACTAGCGGGACGTACTACAATGAGCAGTTCTTC.

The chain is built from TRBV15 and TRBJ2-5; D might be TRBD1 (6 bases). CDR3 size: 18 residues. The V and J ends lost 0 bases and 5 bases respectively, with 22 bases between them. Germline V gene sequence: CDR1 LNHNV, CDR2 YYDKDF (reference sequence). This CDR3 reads CATSRDLLSSGTRETQYF. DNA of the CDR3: TGTGCCACCAGCAGAGATCTCCTCTCTTCCGGGACAAGGGAGACCCAGTACTTC.

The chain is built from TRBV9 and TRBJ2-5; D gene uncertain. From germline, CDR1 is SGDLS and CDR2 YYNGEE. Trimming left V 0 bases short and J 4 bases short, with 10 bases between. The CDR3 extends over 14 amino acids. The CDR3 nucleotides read TGTGCCAGCAGCGTAGGCGAGGTACGAGAGACCCAGTACTTC. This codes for CASSVGEVRETQYF.

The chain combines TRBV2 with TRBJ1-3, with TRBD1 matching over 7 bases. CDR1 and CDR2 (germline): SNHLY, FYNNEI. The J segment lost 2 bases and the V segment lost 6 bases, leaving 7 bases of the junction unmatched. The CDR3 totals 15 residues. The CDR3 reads CASRKTGYPGNTIYF. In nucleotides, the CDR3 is TGTGCCAGCAGGAAGACAGGGTACCCTGGAAACACCATATATTTT.